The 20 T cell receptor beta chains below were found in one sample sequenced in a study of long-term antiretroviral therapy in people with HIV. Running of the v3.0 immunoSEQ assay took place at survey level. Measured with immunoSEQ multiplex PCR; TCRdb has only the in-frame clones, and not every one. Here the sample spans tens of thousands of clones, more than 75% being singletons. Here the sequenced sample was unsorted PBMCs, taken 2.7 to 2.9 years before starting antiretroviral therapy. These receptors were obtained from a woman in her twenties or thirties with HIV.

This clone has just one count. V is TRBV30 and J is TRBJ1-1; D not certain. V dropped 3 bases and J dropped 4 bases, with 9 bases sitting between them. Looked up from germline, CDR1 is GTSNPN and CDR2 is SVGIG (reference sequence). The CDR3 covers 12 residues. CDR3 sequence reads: CAWRDIRTEAFF. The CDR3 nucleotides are TGTGCCTGGAGAGACATCCGCACTGAAGCTTTCTTT. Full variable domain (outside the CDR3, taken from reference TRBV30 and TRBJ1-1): SQTIHQWPATLVQPVGSPLSLECTVEGTSNPNLYWYRQAAGRGLQLLFYSVGIGQISSEVPQNLSASRPQDRQFILSSKKLLLSDSGFYLCAWRDIRTEAFFGQGTRLTVV.

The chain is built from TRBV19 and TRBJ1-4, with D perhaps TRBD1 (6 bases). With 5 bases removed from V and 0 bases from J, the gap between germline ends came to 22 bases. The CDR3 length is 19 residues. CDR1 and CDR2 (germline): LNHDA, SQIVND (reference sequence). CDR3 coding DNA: TGTGCCAGTAGTCTCAAAACAAGGGGGGGAGTGTCAACTAATGAAAAACTGTTTTTT. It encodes CASSLKTRGGVSTNEKLFF.

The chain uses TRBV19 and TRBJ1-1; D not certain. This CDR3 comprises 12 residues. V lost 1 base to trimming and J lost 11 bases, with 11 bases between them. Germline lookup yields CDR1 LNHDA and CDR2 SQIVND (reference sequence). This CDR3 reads CASSIVGWMAFF. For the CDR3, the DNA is TGTGCCAGTAGTATAGTTGGGTGGATGGCTTTCTTT.

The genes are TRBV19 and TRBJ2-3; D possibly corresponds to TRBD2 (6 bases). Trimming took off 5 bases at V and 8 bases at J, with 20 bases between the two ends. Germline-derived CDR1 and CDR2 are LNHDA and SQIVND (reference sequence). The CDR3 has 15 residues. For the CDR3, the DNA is TGTGCCAGTAGTGATCGGACGGACTATGGGGGTACGCAGTATTTT. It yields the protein CASSDRTDYGGTQYF. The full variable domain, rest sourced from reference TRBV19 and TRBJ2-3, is DGGITQSPKYLFRKEGQNVTLSCEQNLNHDAMYWYRQDPGQGLRLIYYSQIVNDFQKGDIAEGYSVSREKKESFPLTVTSAQKNPTAFYLCASSDRTDYGGTQYFGPGTRLTVL.

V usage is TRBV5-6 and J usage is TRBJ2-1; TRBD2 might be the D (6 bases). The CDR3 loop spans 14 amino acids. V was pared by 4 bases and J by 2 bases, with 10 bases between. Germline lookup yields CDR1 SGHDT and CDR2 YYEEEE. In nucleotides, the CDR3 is TGTGCCAGCAGCAAGGGGAGGACCTACAATGAGCAGTTCTTC. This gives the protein CASSKGRTYNEQFF. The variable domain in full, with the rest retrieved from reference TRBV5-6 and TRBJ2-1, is DAGVTQSPTHLIKTRGQQVTLRCSPKSGHDTVSWYQQALGQGPQFIFQYYEEEERQRGNFPDRFSGHQFPNYSSELNVNALLLGDSALYLCASSKGRTYNEQFFGPGTRLTVL.

In nucleotides, the CDR3 is TGTGCCAGCAGCGTAACACCAAACTCCTACAATGAGCAGTTCTTC. This translates into CASSVTPNSYNEQFF. The chain joins TRBV9 to TRBJ2-1; D is ambiguous. The germline V gene encodes CDR1 SGDLS and CDR2 YYNGEE. The CDR3 loop spans 15 amino acids. V was shortened by 1 base and J by 0 bases, with 8 bases between the two germline ends.

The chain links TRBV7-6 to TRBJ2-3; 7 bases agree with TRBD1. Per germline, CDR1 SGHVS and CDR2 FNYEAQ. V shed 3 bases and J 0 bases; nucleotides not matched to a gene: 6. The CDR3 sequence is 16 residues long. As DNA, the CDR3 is TGTGCCAGCAGCTTGTCCGGGACAGCTAGCACAGATACGCAGTATTTT. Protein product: CASSLSGTASTDTQYF.

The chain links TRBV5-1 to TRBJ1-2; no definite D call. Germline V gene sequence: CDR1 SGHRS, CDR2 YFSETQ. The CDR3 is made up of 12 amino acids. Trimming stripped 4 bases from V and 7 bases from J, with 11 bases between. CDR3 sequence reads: CASSPGEGGYTF. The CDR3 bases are TGCGCCAGCAGCCCCGGGGAGGGTGGCTACACCTTC. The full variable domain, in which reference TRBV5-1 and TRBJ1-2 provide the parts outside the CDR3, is KAGVTQTPRYLIKTRGQQVTLSCSPISGHRSVSWYQQTPGQGLQFLFEYFSETQRNKGNFPGRFSGRQFSNSRSEMNVSTLELGDSALYLCASSPGEGGYTFGSGTRLTVV.

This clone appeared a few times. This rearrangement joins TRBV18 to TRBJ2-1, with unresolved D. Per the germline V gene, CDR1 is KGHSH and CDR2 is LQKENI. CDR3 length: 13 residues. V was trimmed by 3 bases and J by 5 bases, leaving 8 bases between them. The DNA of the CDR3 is TGTGCCAGCTCACCCTCCAGGAACAATGAGCAGTTCTTC. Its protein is CASSPSRNNEQFF.

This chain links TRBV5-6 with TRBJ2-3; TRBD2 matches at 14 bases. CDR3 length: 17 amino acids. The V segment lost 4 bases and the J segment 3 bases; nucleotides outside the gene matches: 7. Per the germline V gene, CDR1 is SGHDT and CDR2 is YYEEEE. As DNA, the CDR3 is TGTGCCAGCAGCCTACTGACTAGCGGGGGGGCAACAGATACGCAGTATTTT. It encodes CASSLLTSGGATDTQYF.

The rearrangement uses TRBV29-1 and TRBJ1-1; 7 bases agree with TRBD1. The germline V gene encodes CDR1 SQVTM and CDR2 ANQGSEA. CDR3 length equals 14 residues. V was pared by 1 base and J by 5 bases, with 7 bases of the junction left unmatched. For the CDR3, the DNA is TGCAGCGTTGAAGCCCCTCCCAGGGGGACTGAAGCTTTCTTT. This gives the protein CSVEAPPRGTEAFF.

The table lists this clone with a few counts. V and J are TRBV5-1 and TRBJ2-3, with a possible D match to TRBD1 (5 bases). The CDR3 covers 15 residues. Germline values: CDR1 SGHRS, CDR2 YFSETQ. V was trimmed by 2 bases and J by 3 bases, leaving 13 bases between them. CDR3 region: CASSLGVGTTDTQYF. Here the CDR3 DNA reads TGCGCCAGCAGCTTAGGGGTGGGAACAACAGATACGCAGTATTTT.

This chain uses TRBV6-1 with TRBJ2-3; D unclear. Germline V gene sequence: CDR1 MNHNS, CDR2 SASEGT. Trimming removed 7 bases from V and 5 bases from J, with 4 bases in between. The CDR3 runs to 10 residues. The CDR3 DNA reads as TGTGCCAGCACCCAAGATACGCAGTATTTT. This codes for CASTQDTQYF.

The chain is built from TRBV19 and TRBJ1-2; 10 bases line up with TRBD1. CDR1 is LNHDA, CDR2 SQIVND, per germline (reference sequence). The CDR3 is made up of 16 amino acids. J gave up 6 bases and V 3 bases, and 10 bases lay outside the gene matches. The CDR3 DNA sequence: TGTGCCAGTAGTATCCGATCGACAGGGGGCGGGGATGGCTACACCTTC. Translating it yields CASSIRSTGGGDGYTF.

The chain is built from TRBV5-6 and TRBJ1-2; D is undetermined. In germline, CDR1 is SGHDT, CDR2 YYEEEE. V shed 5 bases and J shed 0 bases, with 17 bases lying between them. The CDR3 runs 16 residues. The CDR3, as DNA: TGTGCCAGCAGGTGGGCCCTGGCGCTGGCTAACTATGGCTACACCTTC. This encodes CASRWALALANYGYTF.

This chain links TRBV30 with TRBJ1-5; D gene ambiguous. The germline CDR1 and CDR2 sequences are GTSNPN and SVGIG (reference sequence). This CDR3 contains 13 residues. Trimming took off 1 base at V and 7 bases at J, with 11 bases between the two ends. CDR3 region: CAWSEGRRQPQHF. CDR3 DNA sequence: TGTGCCTGGAGTGAAGGGAGACGGCAGCCCCAGCATTTT.

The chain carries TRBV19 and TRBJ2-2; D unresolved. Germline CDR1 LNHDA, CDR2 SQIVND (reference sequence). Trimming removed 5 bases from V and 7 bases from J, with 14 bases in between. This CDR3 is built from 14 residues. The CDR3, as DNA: TGTGCCAGTAGTCCAGAACCCCGATACGGGGAGCTGTTTTTT. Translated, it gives CASSPEPRYGELFF.

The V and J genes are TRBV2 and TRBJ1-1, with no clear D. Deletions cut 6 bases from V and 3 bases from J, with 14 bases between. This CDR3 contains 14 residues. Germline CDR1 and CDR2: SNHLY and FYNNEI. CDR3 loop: CASRPRGLDTEAFF. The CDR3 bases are TGTGCCAGCAGACCACGAGGCCTGGACACTGAAGCTTTCTTT.

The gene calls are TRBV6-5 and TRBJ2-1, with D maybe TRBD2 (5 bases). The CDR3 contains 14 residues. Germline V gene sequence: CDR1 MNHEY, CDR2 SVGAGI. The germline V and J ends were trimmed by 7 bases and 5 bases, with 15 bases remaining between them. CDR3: CASTSGFANNEQFF. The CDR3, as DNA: TGTGCCAGCACTTCGGGATTCGCGAACAATGAGCAGTTCTTC.

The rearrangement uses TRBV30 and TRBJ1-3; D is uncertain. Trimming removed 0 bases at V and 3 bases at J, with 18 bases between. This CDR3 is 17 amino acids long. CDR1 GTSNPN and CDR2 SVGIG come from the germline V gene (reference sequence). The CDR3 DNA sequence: TGTGCCTGGAGTGTAAACCCAACCCAGGAGTTTGGAAACACCATATATTTT. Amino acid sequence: CAWSVNPTQEFGNTIYF.